This T cell receptor (beta chain) was captured by sequencing in a study of cytomegalovirus exposure and HLA in healthy donors. This CDR3 has 17 amino acids. V gave up 1 base and J gave up 0 bases; unmatched junction bases: 9. The germline CDR1 and CDR2 sequences are LNHNV and YYDKDF (reference sequence). Here immunoSEQ multiplex PCR was the method, and the copy in TCRdb shows in-frame clones only, minus some. The data hold some 170,000 clones, with roughly 86% observed a single time. On this clone: Its antigen remains unidentified.

Overall study findings and caveats: According to a later analysis, TCR clusters from the first cohort tended to co-occur in the roughly 110 validation repertoires. Testing in vitro showed a few CMV-associated chains specific for CMV antigens. A classifier reportedly called cytomegalovirus status with high sensitivity and specificity.

Sequencing input: PBMCs. This TCR was recovered from a man younger than 30 in good health and CMV-seropositive. This sequence joins TRBV15 and TRBJ2-7; the match to TRBD1 covers 7 bases. CDR3 sequence (DNA): TGTGCCACCAGCAGAGTGAGAGGGGGCGATTTCTCCTACGAGCAGTACTTC. This translates into CATSRVRGGDFSYEQYF.